The sequence of this T cell receptor beta chain was determined in a study of regulatory T cells in long-lasting Graves disease. Study at large: Those Graves' patients who were newly diagnosed had been on antithyroid drugs under 3 months.

Germline V gene lookup returns CDR1 ENHRY and CDR2 SYGVKD. The CDR3 runs 12 residues. The sample's time point: newly diagnosed GD, antithyroid drugs for less than 3 months. The authors made the TCR library using RNA they extracted from PBMCs. Through Arm-PCR of CDR3 regions and iRepertoire HTBI primers, TCR beta libraries were built. TCRdb re-called the multiplex PCR reads through MiXCR, storing one row per CDR3 protein. The sample has about 350,000 distinct CDR3 sequences; roughly 17% are singletons. This clonotype was recorded a few times. Germline is not matched at one junction end, which may reflect a read error. The data were also submitted as part of a second study, on T cells in Graves' hyperthyroidism and ophthalmopathy. That study adds: Those with hyperthyroidism were 18 to 65 years old, newly diagnosed, and ill for under 2 months.

The TCR originated in a woman under 30 with Graves disease. The genes are TRBV10-3 and TRBJ1-2, with D tentatively TRBD1 (5 bases). The specimen was peripheral blood mononuclear cells (PBMCs), collected at new diagnosis, from a patient treated with antithyroid drugs. The CDR3 nucleotides are TGTGCCAGCAGTGAGACAGTAGATGGCTACACCTTC. Amino acid sequence: CASSETVDGYTF.